The 7 T cell receptor beta chains reported below all come from one sample, sequenced in a study of T-cell memory formation after mild COVID-19. A single record per CDR3 protein comes from TCRdb applying MiXCR to the 5' RACE reads. This table has 400,000 to 550,000 distinct CDR3 sequences, nearly 25% appearing once. The sample was PBMCs or a T cell subset sorted from them (not recorded which). The receptors originated from an adult woman who had mild COVID-19 (a few samples of this study predate the infection). Cell type and time point are not known.

This clonotype was detected ten times or more. The chain recombines TRBV6-2 or TRBV6-3 with TRBJ2-7; a possible D gene is TRBD1 (5 bases). Germline values: CDR1 MNHEY, CDR2 SVGEGT. The CDR3 is made up of 15 amino acids. V shed 5 bases and J shed 3 bases, with 17 bases lying between them. CDR3 in DNA: TGTGCCAGCAGTCCAGGGAAGGGCCGGAGCTACGAGCAGTACTTC. Translation: CASSPGKGRSYEQYF.

V is TRBV5-1 and J is TRBJ2-1, with D unclear. The CDR3 spans 13 residues. Trimming removed 5 bases from V and 10 bases from J, with 16 bases in between. The germline V gene has CDR1 SGHRS and CDR2 YFSETQ. The CDR3 reads CASRRESIGEQFF. DNA for the CDR3: TGCGCCAGCAGGCGAGAATCAATTGGGGAGCAGTTCTTC.

In this sample, this clonotype turned up a few times. The rearrangement joins TRBV6-5 to TRBJ2-1; 13 bases fit TRBD2. The CDR3 length is 16 residues. With 4 bases clipped from V and 3 bases from J, the junction kept 3 bases outside the gene matches. The germline V gene has CDR1 MNHEY and CDR2 SVGAGI. The CDR3 sequence: CASSFTSGGVYNEQFF. The CDR3 bases are TGTGCCAGCAGTTTTACTAGCGGGGGGGTCTACAATGAGCAGTTCTTC.

This clonotype showed up just a few times. The rearrangement joins TRBV9 to TRBJ2-3; the match to TRBD2 covers 8 bases. Germline lookup yields CDR1 SGDLS and CDR2 YYNGEE. V lost 3 bases, J lost 3 bases, and 12 bases stayed unmatched. The CDR3 totals 17 residues. CDR3 sequence: CASSAPGLADHTDTQYF. The CDR3 region has the DNA TGTGCCAGCAGCGCCCCTGGACTAGCAGATCATACAGATACGCAGTATTTT.

About this clonotype itself: A read error may produce the germline difference seen at one junction end. This sequence joins TRBV11-2 and TRBJ1-1; no clear D gene. The CDR3 has 15 amino acids. Looked up from germline, CDR1 is SGHAT and CDR2 is FQNNGV. The CDR3, as DNA: TGTGCCAGCAGCTCCCGCAGACATGGGCCAACTGAAGATTTCTTT. Its protein is CASSSRRHGPTEDFF.

This clonotype was detected only a few times. The chain employs TRBV12-3 or TRBV12-4 and TRBJ1-1, with no clear D. The V end lost 7 bases, the J end lost 6 bases, and 15 bases lay between the germline ends. The CDR3 extends over 13 amino acids. CDR3 sequence (DNA): TGTGCCAGCAAGCGATTTGAAATCGCTGAAGCTTTCTTT. Amino acids: CASKRFEIAEAFF.

Notes on this clonotype: This may be a read error, as it is one base from a much larger clone. The V and J genes are TRBV7-2 and TRBJ1-2, with 8 bases matching TRBD1. This CDR3 contains 13 residues. Germline assignment: CDR1 SGHTA and CDR2 FQGNSA. The CDR3 loop is CDSSPGQGGGYTF. The CDR3 bases are TGTGACAGCAGCCCTGGACAGGGAGGTGGCTACACCTTC.